This T cell receptor (beta chain) was obtained from a study of metastatic and nonmetastatic thyroid tumors. This clone was counted at least ten times. The antigen remains undetermined. As processed by the authors: What underpinned the distant-metastasis classifier for papillary thyroid cancer was the set of CDR3 differences across clinicopathological groups. TCRdb reanalyzed the PCR reads via MiXCR. TCRdb assigned the V and J calls; the authors' analysis was not used. The sample consists of 20,000 to 25,000 clones, about a fifth of them appearing once. Thyroid surgery took place with no prior treatment in any patient. Overall study results and limits: Across blood and tumor, TCR beta diversity in malignant thyroid tumors was reportedly significantly higher than in benign nodules.

The CDR3 is made up of 14 amino acids. Per the germline V gene, CDR1 is ENHRY and CDR2 is SYGVKD. Germline trimming cut 11 bases from V and 0 bases from J; bases unmatched to any gene: 6. V and J are TRBV10-3 and TRBJ2-1, with 8 bases matching TRBD2. Material: blood. The clonotype comes from a female donor with papillary thyroid cancer or a benign thyroid nodule (not recorded which). Some clones in this sample may be carry-over from other donors' samples. CDR3 coding DNA: TGTGCCGCAACCGGGACTAGCTCCTACAATGAGCAGTTCTTC. Protein sequence: CAATGTSSYNEQFF.